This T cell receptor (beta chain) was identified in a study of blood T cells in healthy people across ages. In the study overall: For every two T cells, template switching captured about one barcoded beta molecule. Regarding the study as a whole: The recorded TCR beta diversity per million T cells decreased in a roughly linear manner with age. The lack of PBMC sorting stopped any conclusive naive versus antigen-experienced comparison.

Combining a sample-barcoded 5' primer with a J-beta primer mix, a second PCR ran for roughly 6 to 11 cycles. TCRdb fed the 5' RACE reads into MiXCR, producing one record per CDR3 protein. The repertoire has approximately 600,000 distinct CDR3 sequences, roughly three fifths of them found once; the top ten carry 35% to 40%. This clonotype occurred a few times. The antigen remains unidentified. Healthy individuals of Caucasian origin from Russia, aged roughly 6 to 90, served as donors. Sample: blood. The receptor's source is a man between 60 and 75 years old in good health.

In DNA, the CDR3 is TGTGCCAGCACCGGACTAGCGGGATCAGAGACCCAGTACTTC. Its translation is CASTGLAGSETQYF. The V and J genes are TRBV2 and TRBJ2-5, with TRBD2 identical over 12 bases. CDR1 is SNHLY and CDR2 is FYNNEI in the germline V gene. CDR3 length: 14 residues. V shed 7 bases and J 4 bases; nucleotides not matched to a gene: 4.